Below are 18 T cell receptor beta chains sequenced from a single sample in a study of blood T cell repertoires in COVID-19. Sequencing used immunoSEQ multiplex PCR; TCRdb keeps in-frame clones, though not all of them. Among approximately 260,000 clones, 70% to 90% were seen once, and the ten largest hold 3.5% to 5.5%. Sequencing was carried out using peripheral blood. The receptors were gathered from a man in his fifties or sixties who had recovered from COVID-19.

The rearrangement links TRBV6-5 to TRBJ2-2; no clear D. This CDR3 region has 15 residues. Germline V gives CDR1 MNHEY, CDR2 SVGAGI. Trimming left V 4 bases short and J 1 base short, with 10 bases between. This chain's CDR3 is CASSLTKKNTGELFF. Written as DNA, the CDR3 is TGTGCCAGCAGTTTGACAAAAAAGAACACCGGGGAGCTGTTTTTT.

This clone was seen just once. The chain carries TRBV7-2 and TRBJ2-5, with 11 bases lining up with TRBD2. This CDR3 comprises 16 residues. Looked up from germline, CDR1 is SGHTA and CDR2 is FQGNSA. The ends lost 5 bases at V and 6 bases at J; junction bases unmatched: 11. The CDR3 spells CASSPQTSGARKTQYF. CDR3 in DNA: TGTGCCAGCAGCCCGCAGACTAGCGGGGCAAGGAAGACCCAGTACTTC.

The chain carries TRBV2 and TRBJ1-3, with 9 nucleotides matching TRBD1. The J segment lost 1 base and the V segment lost 6 bases, leaving 4 bases of the junction unmatched. The CDR3 length is 15 residues. CDR1 and CDR2 from the germline V gene are SNHLY and FYNNEI. CDR3 nucleotide sequence: TGTGCCAGCAGCCCCGGGACAGGGTCTGGAAACACCATATATTTT. This codes for CASSPGTGSGNTIYF.

The chain has TRBV6-2 or TRBV6-3 and TRBJ2-1; TRBD2 matches at 7 bases. From germline, CDR1 is MNHEY and CDR2 SVGEGT. The trim removed 8 bases at V and 10 bases at J, leaving 14 bases unmatched. The CDR3 contains 14 residues. The CDR3 nucleotides are TGTGCCAGCCGCCTAGCGGTTACCGTTGAGGAGCAGTTCTTC. Amino acid sequence: CASRLAVTVEEQFF.

This chain links TRBV28 with TRBJ1-3; 10 bases are shared with TRBD1. CDR1 is MDHEN, CDR2 SYDVKM, per germline. V dropped 6 bases and J dropped 2; count of bases not matched to a gene: 4. The CDR3 loop spans 15 amino acids. The CDR3 nucleotides read TGTGCCAGCAGGCCTGGACAGGGGGCTGGAAACACCATATATTTT. It specifies CASRPGQGAGNTIYF.

On this clone itself: Distinct nucleotide sequences in the sample also encode this CDR3. The rearrangement links TRBV19 to TRBJ2-3, with D possibly matching TRBD2 (5 bases). Per germline, CDR1 LNHDA and CDR2 SQIVND (reference sequence). Trimming took 1 base from V and 0 from J, leaving 8 bases between them. This CDR3 spans 15 amino acids. CDR3: CASSIGRGSTDTQYF. Written as DNA, the CDR3 is TGTGCCAGTAGTATAGGCCGGGGAAGCACAGATACGCAGTATTTT.

The V gene is TRBV19, the J gene TRBJ1-5; D is uncertain. This CDR3 contains 16 residues. The V and J ends lost 5 bases and 0 bases respectively, with 14 bases between them. Germline CDR1 and CDR2: LNHDA and SQIVND (reference sequence). Written as DNA, the CDR3 is TGTGCCAGTAGTTCCACCCAGCGGGGTAGCAATCAGCCCCAGCATTTT. Translated, it gives CASSSTQRGSNQPQHF.

This rearrangement joins TRBV5-1 to TRBJ1-1, with 8 bases lining up with TRBD1. The trim removed 0 bases at V and 0 bases at J, leaving 1 base unmatched. CDR1 is SGHRS, CDR2 YFSETQ, per germline. The CDR3 extends over 15 amino acids. CDR3 amino acids: CASSLARGLNTEAFF. The CDR3 bases are TGCGCCAGCAGCTTGGCCAGGGGGCTGAACACTGAAGCTTTCTTT.

This chain uses TRBV3-1 (or the pseudogene TRBV3-2) with TRBJ2-1; the D is unclear. V was clipped by 4 bases and J by 8 bases, with 15 bases between them. CDR1 and CDR2 from the germline V gene are LGHDT and YNNKEL (reference sequence). CDR3 length equals 14 residues. The CDR3 is CASSPRSPPYEQFF. The CDR3 coding sequence is TGTGCCAGCAGCCCCCGGAGCCCCCCTTATGAGCAGTTCTTC.

This clone was found a few times. The V gene is TRBV18, the J gene TRBJ2-7, with 10 bases that match TRBD1. Germline CDR1 is KGHSH and CDR2 is LQKENI. The CDR3 runs to 16 residues. Losses at the gene ends were 6 bases for V and 5 bases for J; bases not matched to a gene: 13. As DNA, the CDR3 is TGTGCCAGCTCGCCCCTGGCCGGGACAGGGGACCACGAGCAGTACTTC. Amino acid sequence: CASSPLAGTGDHEQYF.

The chain links TRBV5-1 to TRBJ2-2; 7 positions agree with TRBD1. Losses at the gene ends were 4 bases for V and 0 bases for J; bases not matched to a gene: 3. Looked up from germline, CDR1 is SGHRS and CDR2 is YFSETQ. This CDR3 has 15 residues. In DNA form, the CDR3 reads TGCGCCAGCAGCAGGGACAGACCGAACACCGGGGAGCTGTTTTTT. The encoded protein is CASSRDRPNTGELFF.

A few counts support this clone. The chain is built from TRBV7-3 and TRBJ2-5, with 9 bases matching TRBD1. Germline V gene sequence: CDR1 SGHTA, CDR2 FQGTGA. The CDR3 totals 16 residues. After removal of 5 bases from V and 4 bases from J, the junction contained 11 bases not matched to a gene. The CDR3 DNA reads as TGTGCCAGCAGCGCACAGGGGGCAGCATTTCGAGAGACCCAGTACTTC. Translating it yields CASSAQGAAFRETQYF.

This clone was observed a handful of times. The gene calls are TRBV30 and TRBJ2-1; TRBD2 matches at 9 bases. This CDR3 comprises 11 residues. The V segment lost 5 bases and the J segment 13 bases; nucleotides outside the gene matches: 6. Germline V gene lookup returns CDR1 GTSNPN and CDR2 SVGIG (reference sequence). In DNA, the CDR3 is TGTGCCTGGTCCCTAGCGGGGCGTCAGTTCTTC. Its translation: CAWSLAGRQFF.

This clone was recorded a few times. J is TRBJ2-2 and V is TRBV30; D call uncertain. The CDR3 loop spans 13 amino acids. The germline gives CDR1 GTSNPN, CDR2 SVGIG (reference sequence). The ends were cut back, 8 bases at V and 1 base at J, with 11 bases in the middle. For the CDR3, the DNA is TGTGCCATCGGGTCACGGAACACCGGGGAGCTGTTTTTT. Amino acids: CAIGSRNTGELFF.

This clone has more than one count but fewer than ten. The chain carries TRBV18 and TRBJ2-7; the D gene is possibly TRBD1 (5 bases). Germline V gives CDR1 KGHSH, CDR2 LQKENI. This CDR3 is built from 14 residues. The V end lost 2 bases, the J end lost 1 base, and 9 bases lay between the germline ends. CDR3 coding DNA: TGTGCCAGCTCACCAGGGGCAGCTTCCTACGAGCAGTACTTC. It encodes CASSPGAASYEQYF.

The chain has TRBV21-1 and TRBJ1-5. TRBV21-1 is termed a pseudogene. CDR3 length equals 17 residues. CDR3 DNA sequence: TGTGCCAGCAGCAAACGGGTCGGGTTACCGAGCAATCAGCCCCAGCATTTT. Translation: CASSKRVGLPSNQPQHF.

V is TRBV6-2 or TRBV6-3 and J is TRBJ1-1; a possible D gene is TRBD1 (6 bases). Germline loops: CDR1 MNHEY, CDR2 SVGEGT. This CDR3 region has 17 residues. Trimming cost V 5 bases and J 2 bases, with 21 bases left between them. CDR3 sequence (DNA): TGTGCCAGCAGTGCCCAGGGGAAGGGTTTTAAAAACACTGAAGCTTTCTTT. Translating it yields CASSAQGKGFKNTEAFF.

The rearrangement links TRBV3-1 (or the pseudogene TRBV3-2) to TRBJ2-7; perhaps TRBD1 as D (5 bases). The V and J ends lost 1 base and 9 bases respectively, with 16 bases between them. The CDR3 spans 14 residues. In germline, CDR1 is LGHDT, CDR2 YNNKEL (reference sequence). CDR3 sequence (DNA): TGTGCCAGCAGCCAAGGCTACAGGCGCTCGGGGCAGTACTTC. Translated, it gives CASSQGYRRSGQYF.